Below, 16 T cell receptor beta chains from the same sample are listed, as sequenced in a study of T cells after yellow fever vaccination. TCRdb re-called the 5' RACE reads through MiXCR, storing one row per CDR3 protein. This table has about 340,000 distinct CDR3 sequences, around an eighth appearing once. This specimen was CD4+ T cells sorted from PBMCs, taken 15 days after the yellow fever booster vaccination. The receptors come from a man aged 18 to 30 who received the YFV17D yellow fever vaccine.

The CDR3 sequence: CSARDLTETQYF. CDR3 nucleotide sequence: TGCAGTGCTAGAGATCTTACCGAGACCCAGTACTTC. This chain connects TRBV20-1 to TRBJ2-5; D ambiguous. V was trimmed by 0 bases and J by 5 bases, leaving 7 bases between them. There are 12 residues in the CDR3. From germline, CDR1 is DFQATT and CDR2 SNEGSKA (reference sequence).

The chain carries TRBV7-2 and TRBJ1-1; D is perhaps TRBD1 (5 bases). The CDR3 is 14 residues long. The V gene's germline CDR1 is SGHTA and CDR2 FQGNSA. Trimming pared 5 bases from V and 4 bases from J, leaving 14 bases between. The CDR3 DNA reads TGTGCCAGCAGCGTAGGGGTAGGAGGCACTGAAGCTTTCTTT. This encodes CASSVGVGGTEAFF.

This clonotype was detected a few times. V gene TRBV28 combines with J gene TRBJ2-7; 11 bases agree with TRBD1. The CDR3 contains 15 residues. The germline gives CDR1 MDHEN, CDR2 SYDVKM. J gave up 3 bases and V 7 bases, and 8 bases lay outside the gene matches. The CDR3 here is CASKDAGTGGYEQYV. In DNA form, the CDR3 reads TGTGCCAGCAAAGATGCCGGGACAGGGGGCTACGAGCAGTACGTC.

This clonotype was recorded at least ten times. The V gene is TRBV6-2 or TRBV6-3, the J gene TRBJ2-7; 7 positions match TRBD2. The V gene end was trimmed by 6 bases and the J gene end by 0 bases; junction bases not matched to a gene: 8. The CDR3 loop spans 15 amino acids. The germline V gene encodes CDR1 MNHEY and CDR2 SVGEGT. CDR3 in amino acids: CASRLAGATSYEQYV. CDR3 coding DNA: TGTGCCAGCAGGTTAGCGGGCGCCACCTCCTACGAGCAGTACGTC.

This clonotype has a handful of counts. V and J are TRBV15 and TRBJ1-6, with D possibly TRBD1 on 5 matching bases. Germline-derived CDR1 and CDR2 are LNHNV and YYDKDF (reference sequence). With 1 base removed from V and 6 bases from J, the gap between germline ends came to 13 bases. The CDR3 has 16 residues. The CDR3 here is CATSRVGRGLNSPLHF. The CDR3 DNA follows: TGTGCCACCAGCAGAGTGGGTAGGGGACTTAATTCACCCCTCCACTTT.

The chain is built from TRBV7-9 and TRBJ2-7, with a weak D call TRBD2 (6 bases). The V end lost 5 bases, the J end lost 6 bases, and 11 bases lay between the germline ends. The CDR3 totals 12 residues. Germline assignment: CDR1 SEHNR and CDR2 FQNEAQ (reference sequence). In DNA form, the CDR3 reads TGTGCCAGCAGCCTCGGGGGACTCGAGCAGTACGTC. Its translation: CASSLGGLEQYV.

In its sample, this clonotype was seen many times. The V call is TRBV7-2, the J call TRBJ2-6; D unclear. Germline CDR1 SGHTA, CDR2 FQGNSA. This CDR3 contains 15 residues. Trimming stripped 3 bases from V and 0 bases from J, with 6 bases between. The CDR3 bases are TGTGCCAGCAGCTTGTACAGCTCTGGGGCCAACGTCCTGACTTTC. It specifies CASSLYSSGANVLTF.

The V call is TRBV7-2, the J call TRBJ2-3, with TRBD2 matching over 8 bases. CDR1 SGHTA and CDR2 FQGNSA come from the germline V gene. The junction had 7 bases not matched to a gene; V was cut back by 5 bases and J by 3 bases. The CDR3 covers 15 residues. The CDR3 DNA reads TGTGCCAGCAGCACTACGGGGGGGCGGACAGATACGCAGTATTTT. Translation gives CASSTTGGRTDTQYF.

This clonotype has more than one count but fewer than ten. V gene TRBV12-3 or TRBV12-4 combines with J gene TRBJ2-7; 8 bases fit TRBD2. V was pared by 4 bases and J by 3 bases, with 5 bases of the junction left unmatched. This CDR3 is 14 amino acids long. CDR3 region: CASSSTSGLYEQYF. CDR3 in DNA: TGTGCCAGCAGTTCCACTAGCGGCCTCTACGAGCAGTACTTC.

In this sample, this clonotype turned up a few times. The chain has TRBV10-2 and TRBJ2-5; tentatively, D is TRBD1 or TRBD2 (5 bases each). V lost 1 base and J 5 bases, leaving 17 bases between the germline ends. The CDR3 is 16 residues long. CDR1 and CDR2 (germline): WSHSY, SAAADI. The CDR3 DNA reads as TGCGCCAGCAGTGAGTGGGGGTCCCCTCGTGTTGAGACCCAGTACTTC. Protein product: CASSEWGSPRVETQYF.

V usage is TRBV4-3 and J usage is TRBJ2-2, with D hard to call. Between the trimmed V and J ends, which lost 1 base and 2 bases, there was a span of 8 bases. Per germline, CDR1 LGHNA and CDR2 YSLEER. This CDR3 is built from 15 residues. The CDR3 nucleotides read TGCGCCAGCAGCCAAGTTGTTGGTAACACCGGGGAGCTGTTTTTT. This encodes CASSQVVGNTGELFF.

The chain couples TRBV7-2 to TRBJ2-2; 10 bases map to TRBD2. CDR1 is SGHTA, CDR2 FQGNSA, per germline. The CDR3 contains 16 residues. Losses at the gene ends were 5 bases for V and 5 bases for J; bases not matched to a gene: 8. The CDR3 DNA reads TGTGCCAGCAGCGGAGCGGGGGGGCAGAGAACCGGGGAGCTGTTTTTT. This encodes CASSGAGGQRTGELFF.

There are many counts of this clonotype. The rearrangement uses TRBV2 and TRBJ2-1, with a tentative D call TRBD2 (6 bases). Germline CDR1 reads SNHLY; CDR2 reads FYNNEI. V lost 4 bases and J lost 3, with 10 bases in between. The CDR3 is 14 residues long. This chain's CDR3 is CASSAGELYNEQFF. The CDR3 DNA is TGTGCCAGCAGTGCGGGGGAGCTCTACAATGAGCAGTTCTTC.

V is TRBV14 and J is TRBJ1-4; no reliable D call. The CDR3 has 14 residues. The germline CDR1 and CDR2 sequences are SGHDN and FVKESK. The germline V and J ends were trimmed by 1 base and 13 bases, with 16 bases remaining between them. The CDR3 DNA reads TGTGCCAGCAGCCAAGGGGCCAAAATAGGAGCACTGTTTTTT. Encoded protein: CASSQGAKIGALFF.

The rearrangement joins TRBV7-2 to TRBJ2-7, with unresolved D. Germline V gene lookup returns CDR1 SGHTA and CDR2 FQGNSA. V lost 2 bases, J lost 0 bases, and 14 bases lay in between. CDR3 size: 16 residues. Here the CDR3 reads CASSLRLGSSSYEQYF. The DNA of the CDR3 is TGTGCCAGCAGCTTAAGGTTGGGTTCCAGCTCCTACGAGCAGTACTTC.

This clonotype was picked up one time. The chain couples TRBV7-9 to TRBJ2-1, with 8 nucleotides matching TRBD2. Germline V gene lookup returns CDR1 SEHNR and CDR2 FQNEAQ (reference sequence). The CDR3 is 16 amino acids. The junction had 7 bases not matched to a gene; V was cut back by 2 bases and J by 4 bases. The CDR3 here is CASSLPPRGGYNEQFF. The CDR3 DNA reads TGTGCCAGCAGCTTACCCCCTCGGGGGGGGTACAATGAGCAGTTCTTC.